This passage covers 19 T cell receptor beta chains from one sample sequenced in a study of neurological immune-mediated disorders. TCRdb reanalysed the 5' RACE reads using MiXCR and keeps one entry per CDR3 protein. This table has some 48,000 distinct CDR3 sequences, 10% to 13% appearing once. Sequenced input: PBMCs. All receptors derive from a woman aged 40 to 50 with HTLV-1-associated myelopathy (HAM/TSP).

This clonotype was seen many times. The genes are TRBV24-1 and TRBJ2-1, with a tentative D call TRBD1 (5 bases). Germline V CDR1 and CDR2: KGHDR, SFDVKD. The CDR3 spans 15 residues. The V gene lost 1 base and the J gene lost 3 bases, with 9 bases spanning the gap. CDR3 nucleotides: TGTGCCACCAGTGATTTTACAGGCCTCTACAATGAGCAGTTCTTC. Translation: CATSDFTGLYNEQFF.

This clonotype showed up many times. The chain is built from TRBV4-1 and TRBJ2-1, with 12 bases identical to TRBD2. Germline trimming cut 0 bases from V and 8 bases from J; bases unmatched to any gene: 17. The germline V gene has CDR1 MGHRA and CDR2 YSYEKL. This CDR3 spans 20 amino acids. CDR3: CASSQEPPSGGDTPRDEQFF. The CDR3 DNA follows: TGCGCCAGCAGCCAAGAACCCCCTAGCGGGGGGGATACCCCAAGGGATGAGCAGTTCTTC.

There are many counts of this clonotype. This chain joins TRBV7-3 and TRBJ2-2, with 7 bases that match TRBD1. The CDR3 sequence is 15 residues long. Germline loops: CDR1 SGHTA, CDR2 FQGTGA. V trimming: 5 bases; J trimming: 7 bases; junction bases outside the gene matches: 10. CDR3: CASSPVGGRNGELFF. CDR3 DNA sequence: TGTGCCAGCAGCCCTGTAGGGGGCAGGAACGGGGAGCTGTTTTTT.

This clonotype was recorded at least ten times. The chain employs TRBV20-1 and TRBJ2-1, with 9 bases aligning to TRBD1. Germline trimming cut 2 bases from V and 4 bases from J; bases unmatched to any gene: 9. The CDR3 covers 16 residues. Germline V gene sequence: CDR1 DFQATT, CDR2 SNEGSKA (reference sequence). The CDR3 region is CSARSQGAQNYNEQFF. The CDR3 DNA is TGCAGTGCTAGATCACAGGGGGCGCAAAATTACAATGAGCAGTTCTTC.

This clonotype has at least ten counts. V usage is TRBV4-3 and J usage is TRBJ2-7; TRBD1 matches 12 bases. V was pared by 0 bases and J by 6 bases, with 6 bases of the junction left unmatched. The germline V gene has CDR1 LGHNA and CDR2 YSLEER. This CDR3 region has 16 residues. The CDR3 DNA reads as TGCGCCAGCAGCCAAGATCCCGGGACAGGGGGCGGCGAGCAGTACTTC. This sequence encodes CASSQDPGTGGGEQYF.

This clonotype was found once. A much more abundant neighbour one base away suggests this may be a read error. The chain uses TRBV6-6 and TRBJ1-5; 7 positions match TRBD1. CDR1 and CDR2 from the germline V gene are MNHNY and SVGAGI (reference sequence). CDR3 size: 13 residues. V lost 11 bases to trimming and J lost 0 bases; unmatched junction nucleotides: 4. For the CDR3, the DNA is TGTGCCTTCAGGGGGGATAGCAATCAGCCCCAGCATTTT. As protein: CAFRGDSNQPQHF.

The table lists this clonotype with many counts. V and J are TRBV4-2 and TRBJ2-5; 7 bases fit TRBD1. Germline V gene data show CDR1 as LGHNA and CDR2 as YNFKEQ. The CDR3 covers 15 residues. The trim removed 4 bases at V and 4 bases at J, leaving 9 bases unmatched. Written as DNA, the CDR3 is TGTGCCAGCAGCCCAATGACAGGGCGGGTAGAGACCCAGTACTTC. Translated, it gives CASSPMTGRVETQYF.

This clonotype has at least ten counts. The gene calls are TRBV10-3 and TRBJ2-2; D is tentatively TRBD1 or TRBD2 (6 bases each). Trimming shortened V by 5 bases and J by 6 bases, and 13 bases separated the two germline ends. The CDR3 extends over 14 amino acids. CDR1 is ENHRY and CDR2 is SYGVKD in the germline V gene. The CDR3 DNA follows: TGTGCCATCAGTCAGGGGACTGTGTCCGGGGAGCTGTTTTTT. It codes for CAISQGTVSGELFF.

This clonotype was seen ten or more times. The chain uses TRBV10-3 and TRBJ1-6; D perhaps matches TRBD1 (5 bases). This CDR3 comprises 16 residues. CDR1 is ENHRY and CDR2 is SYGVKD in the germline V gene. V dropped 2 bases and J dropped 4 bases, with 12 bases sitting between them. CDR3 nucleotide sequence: TGTGCCATCAGTGAGCAGGGAGCGGCTTATAATTCACCCCTCCACTTT. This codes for CAISEQGAAYNSPLHF.

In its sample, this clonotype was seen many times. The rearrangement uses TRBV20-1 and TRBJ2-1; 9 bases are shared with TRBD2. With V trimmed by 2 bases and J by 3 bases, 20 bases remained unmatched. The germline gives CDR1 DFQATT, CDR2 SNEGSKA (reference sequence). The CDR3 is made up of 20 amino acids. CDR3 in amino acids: CSARLRLLESSGTLYNEQFF. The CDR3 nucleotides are TGCAGTGCTAGACTCCGCCTCCTTGAATCTAGCGGGACACTCTACAATGAGCAGTTCTTC.

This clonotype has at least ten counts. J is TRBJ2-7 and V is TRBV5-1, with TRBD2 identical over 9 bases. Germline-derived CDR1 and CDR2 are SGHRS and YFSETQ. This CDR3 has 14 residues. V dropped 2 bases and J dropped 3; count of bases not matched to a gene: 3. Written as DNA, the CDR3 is TGCGCCAGCAGCTTTACTAGCGGGCTCTACGAGCAGTACTTC. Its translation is CASSFTSGLYEQYF.

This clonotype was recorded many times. The CDR3 here is CASLRLRGAKIRNTEAFF. CDR3 DNA sequence: TGTGCCAGCCTCAGGTTACGGGGGGCGAAAATTAGGAACACTGAAGCTTTCTTT. The rearrangement joins TRBV14 to TRBJ1-1, with D perhaps matching TRBD1 (6 bases). Germline lookup yields CDR1 SGHDN and CDR2 FVKESK. Trimming took off 8 bases at V and 1 base at J, with 26 bases between the two ends. CDR3 length equals 18 residues. Based on the CDR3 plus reference TRBV14 and TRBJ1-1, the full variable domain is EAGVTQFPSHSVIEKGQTVTLRCDPISGHDNLYWYRRVMGKEIKFLLHFVKESKQDESGMPNNRFLAERTGGTYSTLKVQPAELEDSGVYFCASLRLRGAKIRNTEAFFGQGTRLTVV.

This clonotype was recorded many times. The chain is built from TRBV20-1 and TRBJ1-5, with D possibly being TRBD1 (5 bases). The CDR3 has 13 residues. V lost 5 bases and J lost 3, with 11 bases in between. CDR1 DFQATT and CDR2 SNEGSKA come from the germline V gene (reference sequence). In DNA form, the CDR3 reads TGCAGTGCTCCTCAGGGTTCCAATCAGCCCCAGCATTTT. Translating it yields CSAPQGSNQPQHF.

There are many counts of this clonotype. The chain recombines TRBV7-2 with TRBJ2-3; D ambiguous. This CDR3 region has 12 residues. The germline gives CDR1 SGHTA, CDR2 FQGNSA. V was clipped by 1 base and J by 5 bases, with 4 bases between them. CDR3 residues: CASSLEVDTQYF. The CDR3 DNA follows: TGTGCCAGCAGCTTAGAAGTAGATACGCAGTATTTT.

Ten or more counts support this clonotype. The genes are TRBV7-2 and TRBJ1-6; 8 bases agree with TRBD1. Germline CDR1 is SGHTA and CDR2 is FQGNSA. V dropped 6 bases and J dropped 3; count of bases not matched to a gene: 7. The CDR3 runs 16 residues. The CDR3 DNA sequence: TGTGCCAGCAGTCGGGACAGGATATTCTATAATTCACCCCTCCACTTT. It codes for CASSRDRIFYNSPLHF.

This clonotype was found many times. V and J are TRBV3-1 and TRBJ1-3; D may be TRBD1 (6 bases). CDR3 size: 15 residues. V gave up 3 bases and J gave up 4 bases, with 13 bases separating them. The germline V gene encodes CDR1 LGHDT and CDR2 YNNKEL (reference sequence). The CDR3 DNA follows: TGTGCCAGCAGCCACCTGACAGGAGTCGGAAACACCATATATTTT. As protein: CASSHLTGVGNTIYF.

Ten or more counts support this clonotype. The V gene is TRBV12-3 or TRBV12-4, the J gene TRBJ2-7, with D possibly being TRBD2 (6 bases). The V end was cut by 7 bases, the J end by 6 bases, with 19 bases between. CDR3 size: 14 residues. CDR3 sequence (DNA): TGTGCCAGCAACCCCATGGGGGGTTCGGGCGAGCAGTACTTC. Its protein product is CASNPMGGSGEQYF.

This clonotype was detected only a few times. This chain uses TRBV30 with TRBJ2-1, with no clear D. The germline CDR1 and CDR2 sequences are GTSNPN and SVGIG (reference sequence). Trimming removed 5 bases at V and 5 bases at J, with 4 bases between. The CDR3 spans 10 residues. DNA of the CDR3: TGTGCCTGGGGGGACAATGAGCAGTTCTTC. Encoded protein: CAWGDNEQFF.

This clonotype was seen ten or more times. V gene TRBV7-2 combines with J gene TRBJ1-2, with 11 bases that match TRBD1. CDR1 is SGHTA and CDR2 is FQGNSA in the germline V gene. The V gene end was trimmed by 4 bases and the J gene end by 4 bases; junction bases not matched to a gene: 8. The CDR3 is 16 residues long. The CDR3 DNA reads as TGTGCCAGCAGCTGGGAGGGGACAGGGGGGATCTATGGCTACACCTTC. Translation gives CASSWEGTGGIYGYTF.